Reported below is one T cell receptor beta chain. The sample belongs to a study of PD-1 blockade in classical Hodgkin lymphoma. Sequencing was performed with immunoSEQ multiplex PCR; in TCRdb, only in-frame clones are kept and a portion is missing. The table records about 90,000 clones, around nine tenths of them present only once. Time point denoted: cycle 4 day 1 (C4D1), after around six weeks of nivolumab. Every patient relapsed after autologous stem cell transplantation, and brentuximab vedotin exposure varied. CDR1 and CDR2 (germline): SNHLY, FYNNEI. V was clipped by 4 bases and J by 0 bases, with 10 bases between them. This CDR3 is 15 amino acids long.

The receptor was derived from a human donor with classical Hodgkin lymphoma. This rearrangement joins TRBV2 to TRBJ1-5; no reliable D call. Sequenced material: peripheral blood mononuclear cells (PBMCs), taken before the fourth cycle of nivolumab. CDR3 sequence reads: CASSAERNSNQPQHF. The CDR3 DNA reads as TGTGCCAGCAGTGCAGAGAGAAATAGCAATCAGCCCCAGCATTTT.